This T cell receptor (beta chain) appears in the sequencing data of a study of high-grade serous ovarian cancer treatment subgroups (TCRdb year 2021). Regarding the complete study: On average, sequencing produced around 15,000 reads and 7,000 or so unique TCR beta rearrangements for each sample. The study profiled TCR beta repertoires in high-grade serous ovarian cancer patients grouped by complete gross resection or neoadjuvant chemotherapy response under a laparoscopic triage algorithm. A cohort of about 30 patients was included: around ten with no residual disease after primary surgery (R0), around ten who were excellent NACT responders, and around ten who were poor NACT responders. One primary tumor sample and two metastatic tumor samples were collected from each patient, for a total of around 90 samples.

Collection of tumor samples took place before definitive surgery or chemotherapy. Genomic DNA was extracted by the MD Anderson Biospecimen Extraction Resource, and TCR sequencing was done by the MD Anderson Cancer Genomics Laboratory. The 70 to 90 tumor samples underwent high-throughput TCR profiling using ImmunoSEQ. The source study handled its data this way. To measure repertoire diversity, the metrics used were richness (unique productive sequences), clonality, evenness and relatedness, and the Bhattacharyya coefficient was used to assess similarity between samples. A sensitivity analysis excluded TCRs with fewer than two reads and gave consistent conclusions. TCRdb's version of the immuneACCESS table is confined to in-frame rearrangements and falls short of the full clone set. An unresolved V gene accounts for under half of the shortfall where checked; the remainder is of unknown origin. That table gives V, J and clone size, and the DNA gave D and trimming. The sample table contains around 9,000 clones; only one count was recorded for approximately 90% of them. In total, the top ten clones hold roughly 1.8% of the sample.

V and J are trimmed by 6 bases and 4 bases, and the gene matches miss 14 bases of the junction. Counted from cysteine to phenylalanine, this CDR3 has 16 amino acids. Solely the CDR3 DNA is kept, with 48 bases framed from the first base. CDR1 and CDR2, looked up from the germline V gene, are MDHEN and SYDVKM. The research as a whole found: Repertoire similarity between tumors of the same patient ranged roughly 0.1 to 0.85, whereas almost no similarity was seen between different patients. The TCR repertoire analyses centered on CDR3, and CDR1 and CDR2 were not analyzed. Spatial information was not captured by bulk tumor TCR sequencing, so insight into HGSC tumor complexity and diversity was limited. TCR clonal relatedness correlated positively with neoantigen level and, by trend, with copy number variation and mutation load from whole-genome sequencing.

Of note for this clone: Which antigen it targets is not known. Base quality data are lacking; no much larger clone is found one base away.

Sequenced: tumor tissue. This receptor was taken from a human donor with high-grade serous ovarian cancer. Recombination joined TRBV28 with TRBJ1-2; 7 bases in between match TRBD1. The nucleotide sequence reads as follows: TGTGCCAGCAGGGTTTCCCTGGACAGGCTGCTCTATGGCTACACCTTC. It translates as CASRVSLDRLLYGYTF.